This TCR beta chain was captured in a study of blood T cells in healthy people across ages. Primers used in a second PCR of roughly 6 to 11 cycles were a sample-barcoded 5' primer and a J-beta primer mix. TCRdb passed the 5' RACE reads through MiXCR, listing each CDR3 protein once. This sample has some 1.4 million distinct CDR3 sequences, with around 42% found just once. The CDR3 totals 14 residues. Germline lookup yields CDR1 GTSNPN and CDR2 SVGIG (reference sequence). Sequencing was performed on blood. This clonotype was obtained from a young woman in good health. This sequence joins TRBV30 and TRBJ2-4, with 8 bases matching TRBD2. The DNA end is a closer match to TRBJ2-7, so the J assignment may be wrong. CDR3 DNA sequence: TGTGCCTGGAGGGGACTAGAGGTGGGCTACGAGCAGTACTTC. Translated, it gives CAWRGLEVGYEQYF.